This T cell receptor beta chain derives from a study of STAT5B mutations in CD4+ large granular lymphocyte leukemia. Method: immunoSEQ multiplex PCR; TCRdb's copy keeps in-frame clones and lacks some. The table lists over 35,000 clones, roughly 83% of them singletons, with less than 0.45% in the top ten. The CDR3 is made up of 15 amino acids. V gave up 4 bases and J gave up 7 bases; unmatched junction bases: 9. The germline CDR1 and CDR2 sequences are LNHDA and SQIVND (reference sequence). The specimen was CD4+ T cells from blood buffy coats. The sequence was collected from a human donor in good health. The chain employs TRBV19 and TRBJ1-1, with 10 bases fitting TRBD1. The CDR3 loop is CASSTGTGVVGEAFF. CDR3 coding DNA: TGTGCCAGTAGTACAGGGACAGGGGTCGTGGGTGAAGCTTTCTTT.